The 9 T cell receptor beta chains in this list originate from one sample, sequenced in a study of blood T cells in healthy people across ages (dated by TCRdb to between 2015 and 2016). The protocol used for the library was 5' RACE. A second PCR of about 6 to 11 cycles was run with a J-beta primer mix and a sample-barcoded 5' primer. The public reads were quality trimmed at Q25 with fastp and then assembled into clones with MiXCR by TCRdb, keeping productive beta chains. Rows are unified per CDR3 protein, each entry keeping the most common DNA and genes. In all, the sample holds some 1,800,000 distinct CDR3 sequences, and approximately 40% of those were seen once. In total, the top ten clones hold around 23% of the sample. Sequenced: blood. Receptors were obtained from a human donor in good health.

The chain employs TRBV6-5 and TRBJ1-6, with D unclear. Between the trimmed V and J ends, which lost 2 bases and 1 base, there was a span of 6 bases. This CDR3 has 15 residues. Germline CDR1 MNHEY, CDR2 SVGAGI. CDR3 coding DNA: TGTGCCAGCAGTTACGGTGGTTCCTATAATTCACCCCTCCACTTT. Amino acids: CASSYGGSYNSPLHF.

V and J are TRBV7-2 and TRBJ2-7; D possibly corresponds to TRBD2 (5 bases). The CDR3 runs 14 residues. Trimming cost V 3 bases and J 0 bases, with 9 bases left between them. Germline values: CDR1 SGHTA, CDR2 FQGNSA. CDR3 loop: CASSFSGFSYEQYF. The CDR3 bases are TGTGCCAGCAGCTTTTCGGGATTCTCCTACGAGCAGTACTTC.

The chain carries TRBV5-4 and TRBJ1-1; unclear D gene. Germline V CDR1 and CDR2: SGHNT, YYREEE (reference sequence). The CDR3 is 15 amino acids. V gave up 4 bases and J gave up 1 base, with 14 bases separating them. The CDR3 coding sequence is TGTGCCAGCAGCCCGGAGCGTTATGGGAACACTGAAGCTTTCTTT. Protein: CASSPERYGNTEAFF.

This clonotype has a single count. The chain employs TRBV28 and TRBJ1-1; possible D gene TRBD1, 6 bases. The V end was cut by 8 bases, the J end by 3 bases, with 13 bases between. Germline V gene data show CDR1 as MDHEN and CDR2 as SYDVKM. This CDR3 has 13 residues. The CDR3 loop reads CASERGQYTEAFF. CDR3 DNA: TGTGCCAGCGAGCGCGGACAGTACACTGAAGCTTTCTTT.

This chain connects TRBV4-3 to TRBJ1-4; a weak D match, TRBD1 (5 bases). The CDR3 runs to 15 residues. The V gene's germline CDR1 is LGHNA and CDR2 YSLEER. Trimming removed 1 base at V and 6 bases at J, with 12 bases between. As DNA, the CDR3 is TGCGCCAGCAGCCAAGTGTGGGACGGATATGAAAAACTGTTTTTT. As protein: CASSQVWDGYEKLFF.

This clonotype was picked up one time. V and J are TRBV24-1 and TRBJ1-2, with 9 bases lining up with TRBD1. In germline, CDR1 is KGHDR, CDR2 SFDVKD. With V trimmed by 4 bases and J by 4 bases, 12 bases remained unmatched. This CDR3 has 17 amino acids. In DNA form, the CDR3 reads TGTGCCACCAGTGACTCCCCGGCCGGGACAGGGTTCTATGGCTACACCTTC. It translates to CATSDSPAGTGFYGYTF.

The gene calls are TRBV7-6 and TRBJ1-1, with 9 bases matching TRBD1. The CDR3 spans 17 residues. Trimming took 5 bases from V and 3 from J; bases not matched to a gene: 13. Germline lookup yields CDR1 SGHVS and CDR2 FNYEAQ. The DNA of the CDR3 is TGTGCCAGCAGCACTAGGGGACAGGGATATTCGGACACTGAAGCTTTCTTT. Its translation: CASSTRGQGYSDTEAFF. Based on the CDR3 plus reference TRBV7-6 and TRBJ1-1, the full variable domain is GAGVSQSPRYKVTKRGQDVALRCDPISGHVSLYWYRQALGQGPEFLTYFNYEAQQDKSGLPNDRFSAERPEGSISTLTIQRTEQRDSAMYRCASSTRGQGYSDTEAFFGQGTRLTVV.

V usage is TRBV2 and J usage is TRBJ1-1, with D perhaps TRBD1 (5 bases). CDR1 is SNHLY and CDR2 is FYNNEI in the germline V gene. The CDR3 covers 15 residues. Trimming took off 6 bases at V and 8 bases at J, with 22 bases between the two ends. The CDR3 loop reads CASSVGGGRGREAFF. CDR3 in DNA: TGTGCCAGCAGCGTTGGGGGGGGACGGGGAAGAGAAGCTTTCTTT.

The chain combines TRBV4-3 with TRBJ2-1; the match to TRBD2 covers 9 bases. The trim removed 0 bases at V and 4 bases at J, leaving 7 bases unmatched. Germline V lookup: CDR1 LGHNA, CDR2 YSLEER. The CDR3 runs to 17 residues. CDR3 amino acids: CASSQDPPSGVYNEQFF. CDR3 DNA sequence: TGCGCCAGCAGCCAAGACCCCCCTAGCGGGGTTTACAATGAGCAGTTCTTC.